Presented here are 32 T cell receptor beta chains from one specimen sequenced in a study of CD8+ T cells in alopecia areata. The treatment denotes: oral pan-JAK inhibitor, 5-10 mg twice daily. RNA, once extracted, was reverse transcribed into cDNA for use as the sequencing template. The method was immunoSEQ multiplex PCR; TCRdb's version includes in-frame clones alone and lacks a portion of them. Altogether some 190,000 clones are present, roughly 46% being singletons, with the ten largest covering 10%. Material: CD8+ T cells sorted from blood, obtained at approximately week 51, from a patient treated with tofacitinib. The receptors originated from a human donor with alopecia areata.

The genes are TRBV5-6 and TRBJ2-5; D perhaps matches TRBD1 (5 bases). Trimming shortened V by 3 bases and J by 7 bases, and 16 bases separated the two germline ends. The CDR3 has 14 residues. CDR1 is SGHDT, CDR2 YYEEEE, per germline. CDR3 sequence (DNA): TGTGCCAGCAGCTCGACAGAGGTTCGCGGGACCCAGTACTTC. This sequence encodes CASSSTEVRGTQYF. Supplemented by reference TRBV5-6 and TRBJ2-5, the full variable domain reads DAGVTQSPTHLIKTRGQQVTLRCSPKSGHDTVSWYQQALGQGPQFIFQYYEEEERQRGNFPDRFSGHQFPNYSSELNVNALLLGDSALYLCASSSTEVRGTQYFGPGTRLLVL.

Written as DNA, the CDR3 is TGTGCCAGCACCCCAGGAAAGGGGTTAGGCACGAACACTGAAGCTTTCTTT. Translation gives CASTPGKGLGTNTEAFF. The genes are TRBV4-2 and TRBJ1-1; possibly TRBD1 for D (5 bases). Trimming stripped 7 bases from V and 1 base from J, with 22 bases between. This CDR3 spans 17 amino acids. The V gene's germline CDR1 is LGHNA and CDR2 YNFKEQ.

CDR3 sequence (DNA): TGCGCCAGCAGCGAAGGGAATGGCTACACCTTC. This gives the protein CASSEGNGYTF. The rearrangement joins TRBV5-1 to TRBJ1-2; D unclear. Germline V gene data show CDR1 as SGHRS and CDR2 as YFSETQ. V was trimmed by 4 bases and J by 6 bases, leaving 7 bases between them. The length of the CDR3 is 11 residues. The full variable domain, with the rest looked up from reference TRBV5-1 and TRBJ1-2, is KAGVTQTPRYLIKTRGQQVTLSCSPISGHRSVSWYQQTPGQGLQFLFEYFSETQRNKGNFPGRFSGRQFSNSRSEMNVSTLELGDSALYLCASSEGNGYTFGSGTRLTVV.

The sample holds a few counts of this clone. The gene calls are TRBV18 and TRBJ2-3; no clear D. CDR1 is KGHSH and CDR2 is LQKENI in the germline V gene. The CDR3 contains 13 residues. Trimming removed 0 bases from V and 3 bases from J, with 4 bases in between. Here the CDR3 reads CASSPPYTDTQYF. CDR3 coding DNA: TGTGCCAGCTCACCACCTTATACAGATACGCAGTATTTT.

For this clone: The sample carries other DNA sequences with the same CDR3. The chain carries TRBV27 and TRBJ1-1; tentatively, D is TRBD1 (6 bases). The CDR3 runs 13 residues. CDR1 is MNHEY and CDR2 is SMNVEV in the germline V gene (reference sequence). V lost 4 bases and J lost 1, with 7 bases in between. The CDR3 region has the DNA TGTGCCAGCAGTTGGGGACAGAACACTGAAGCTTTCTTT. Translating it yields CASSWGQNTEAFF.

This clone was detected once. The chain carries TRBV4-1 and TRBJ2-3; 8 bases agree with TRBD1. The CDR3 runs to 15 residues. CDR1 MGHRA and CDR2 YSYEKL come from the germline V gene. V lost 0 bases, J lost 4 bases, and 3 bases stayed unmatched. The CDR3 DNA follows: TGCGCCAGCAGCCAAGAGGGGACAGGCGCAGATACGCAGTATTTT. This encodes CASSQEGTGADTQYF.

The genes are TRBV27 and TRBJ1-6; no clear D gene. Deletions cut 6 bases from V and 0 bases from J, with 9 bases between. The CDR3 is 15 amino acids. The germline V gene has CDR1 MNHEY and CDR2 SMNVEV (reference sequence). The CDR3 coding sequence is TGTGCCAGCAGCCCTCGGAGCTCCTATAATTCACCCCTCCACTTT. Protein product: CASSPRSSYNSPLHF.

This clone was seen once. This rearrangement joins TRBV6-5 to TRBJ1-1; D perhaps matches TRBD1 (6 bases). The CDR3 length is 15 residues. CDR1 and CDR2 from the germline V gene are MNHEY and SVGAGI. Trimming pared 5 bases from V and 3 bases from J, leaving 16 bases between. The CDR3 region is CASSLSGEGDTEAFF. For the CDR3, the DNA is TGTGCCAGCAGTCTTTCAGGGGAAGGGGACACTGAAGCTTTCTTT.

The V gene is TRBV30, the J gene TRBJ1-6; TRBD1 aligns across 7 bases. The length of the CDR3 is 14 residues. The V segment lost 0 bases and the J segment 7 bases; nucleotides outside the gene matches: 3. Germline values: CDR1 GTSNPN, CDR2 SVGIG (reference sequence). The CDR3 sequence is CAWSVGQVNSPLHF. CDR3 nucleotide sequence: TGTGCCTGGAGTGTAGGACAGGTGAATTCACCCCTCCACTTT.

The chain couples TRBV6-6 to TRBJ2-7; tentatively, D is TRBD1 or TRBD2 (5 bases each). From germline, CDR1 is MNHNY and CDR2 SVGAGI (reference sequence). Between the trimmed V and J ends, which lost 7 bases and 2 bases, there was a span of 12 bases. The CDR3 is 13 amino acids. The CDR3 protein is CASTGTEAYEQYF. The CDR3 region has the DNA TGTGCCAGCACCGGGACGGAGGCCTACGAGCAGTACTTC.

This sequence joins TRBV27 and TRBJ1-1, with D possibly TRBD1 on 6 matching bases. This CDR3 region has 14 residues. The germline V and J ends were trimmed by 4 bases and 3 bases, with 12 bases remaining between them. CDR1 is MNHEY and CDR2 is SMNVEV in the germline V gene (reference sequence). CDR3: CASSYGGGDTEAFF. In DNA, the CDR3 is TGTGCCAGCAGTTACGGAGGGGGGGACACTGAAGCTTTCTTT.

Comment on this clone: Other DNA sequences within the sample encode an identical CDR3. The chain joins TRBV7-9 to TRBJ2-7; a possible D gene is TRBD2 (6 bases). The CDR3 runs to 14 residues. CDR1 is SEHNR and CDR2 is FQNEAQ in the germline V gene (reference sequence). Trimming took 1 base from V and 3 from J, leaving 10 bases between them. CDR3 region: CASSLGQGGYEQYF. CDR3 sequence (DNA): TGTGCCAGCAGCTTAGGGCAGGGAGGCTACGAGCAGTACTTC.

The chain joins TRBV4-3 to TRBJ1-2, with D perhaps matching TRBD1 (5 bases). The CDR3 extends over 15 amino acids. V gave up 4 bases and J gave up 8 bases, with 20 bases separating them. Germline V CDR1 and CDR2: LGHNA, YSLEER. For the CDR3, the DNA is TGCGCCAGCAGCCCTCTTTCGGAGGGGATGGTCGGCTACACCTTC. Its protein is CASSPLSEGMVGYTF.

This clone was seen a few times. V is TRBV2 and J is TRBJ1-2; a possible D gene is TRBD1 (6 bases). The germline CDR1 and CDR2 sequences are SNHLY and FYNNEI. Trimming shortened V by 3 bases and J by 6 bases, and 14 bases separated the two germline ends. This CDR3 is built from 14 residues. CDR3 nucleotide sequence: TGTGCCAGCAGTGAGAGGCAGGGGTCGGATGGCTACACCTTC. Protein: CASSERQGSDGYTF.

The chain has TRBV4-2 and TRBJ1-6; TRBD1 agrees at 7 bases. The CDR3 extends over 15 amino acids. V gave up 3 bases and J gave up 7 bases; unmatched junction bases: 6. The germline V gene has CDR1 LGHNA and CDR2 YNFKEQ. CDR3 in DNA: TGTGCCAGCAGCCATACTCAGGGGGGCAATTCACCCCTCCACTTT. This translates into CASSHTQGGNSPLHF.

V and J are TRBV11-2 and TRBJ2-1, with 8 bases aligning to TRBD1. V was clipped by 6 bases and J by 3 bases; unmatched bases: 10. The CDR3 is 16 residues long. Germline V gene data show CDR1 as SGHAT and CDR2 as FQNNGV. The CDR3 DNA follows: TGTGCCAGCAGACCCCGAGGACAGGGAAGCTACAATGAGCAGTTCTTC. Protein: CASRPRGQGSYNEQFF.

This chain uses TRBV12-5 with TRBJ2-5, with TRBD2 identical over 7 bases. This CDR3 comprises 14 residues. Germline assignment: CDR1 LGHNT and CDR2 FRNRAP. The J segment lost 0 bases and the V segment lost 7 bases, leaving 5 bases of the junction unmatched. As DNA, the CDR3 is TGTGCTAGTGAACGGGGGGATTACCAAGAGACCCAGTACTTC. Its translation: CASERGDYQETQYF.

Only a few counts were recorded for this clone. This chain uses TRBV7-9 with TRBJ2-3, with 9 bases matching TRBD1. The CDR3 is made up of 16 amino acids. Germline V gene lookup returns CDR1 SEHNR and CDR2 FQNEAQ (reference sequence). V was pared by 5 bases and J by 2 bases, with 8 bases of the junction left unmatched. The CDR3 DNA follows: TGTGCCAGCAGCCCCGCGGGGGACAGGGTCACAGATACGCAGTATTTT. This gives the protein CASSPAGDRVTDTQYF.

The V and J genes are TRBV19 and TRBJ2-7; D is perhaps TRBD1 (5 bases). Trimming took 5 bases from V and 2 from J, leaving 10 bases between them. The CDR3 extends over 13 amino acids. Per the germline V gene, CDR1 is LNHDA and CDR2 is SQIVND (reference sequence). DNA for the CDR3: TGTGCCAGTAGTTGGCAGGGCACCTACGAGCAGTACTTC. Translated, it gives CASSWQGTYEQYF.

CDR3 residues: CASSAMMNTEAFF. CDR3 coding DNA: TGTGCCAGCAGCGCGATGATGAACACTGAAGCTTTCTTT. This chain joins TRBV9 and TRBJ1-1; D unclear. Germline V gene lookup returns CDR1 SGDLS and CDR2 YYNGEE. CDR3 size: 13 residues. With 3 bases removed from V and 0 bases from J, the gap between germline ends came to 6 bases.

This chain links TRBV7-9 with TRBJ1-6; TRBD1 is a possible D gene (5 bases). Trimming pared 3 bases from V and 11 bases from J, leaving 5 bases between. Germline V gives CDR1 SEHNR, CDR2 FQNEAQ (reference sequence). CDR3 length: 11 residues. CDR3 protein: CASSLGAPLHF. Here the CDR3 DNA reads TGTGCCAGCAGCTTGGGGGCACCCCTCCACTTT.

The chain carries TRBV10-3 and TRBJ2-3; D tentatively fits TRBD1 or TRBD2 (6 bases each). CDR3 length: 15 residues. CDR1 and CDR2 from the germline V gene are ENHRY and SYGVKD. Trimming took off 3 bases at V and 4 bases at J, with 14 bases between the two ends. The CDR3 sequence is CAISERGHGADTQYF. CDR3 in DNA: TGTGCCATCAGTGAACGGGGGCACGGGGCAGATACGCAGTATTTT.

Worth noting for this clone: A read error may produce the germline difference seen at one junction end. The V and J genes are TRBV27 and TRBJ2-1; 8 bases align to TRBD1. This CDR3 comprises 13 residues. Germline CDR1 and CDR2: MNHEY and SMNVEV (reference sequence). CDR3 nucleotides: TGTGCCAGCAGTTATGGGACAGGTTCCATTATCGTCTTC. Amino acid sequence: CASSYGTGSIIVF.

The CDR3: CAWSYGAEAFF. In DNA, the CDR3 is TGTGCCTGGAGTTATGGGGCTGAAGCTTTCTTT. V is TRBV30 and J is TRBJ1-1, with D unresolved. Per germline, CDR1 GTSNPN and CDR2 SVGIG (reference sequence). CDR3 length: 11 amino acids. Trimming stripped 2 bases from V and 6 bases from J, with 7 bases between.

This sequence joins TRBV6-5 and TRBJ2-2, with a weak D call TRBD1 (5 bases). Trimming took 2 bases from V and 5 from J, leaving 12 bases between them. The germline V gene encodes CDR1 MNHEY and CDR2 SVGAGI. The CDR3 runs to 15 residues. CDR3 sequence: CASSYQGWETGELFF. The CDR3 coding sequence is TGTGCCAGCAGTTACCAGGGCTGGGAAACCGGGGAGCTGTTTTTT.

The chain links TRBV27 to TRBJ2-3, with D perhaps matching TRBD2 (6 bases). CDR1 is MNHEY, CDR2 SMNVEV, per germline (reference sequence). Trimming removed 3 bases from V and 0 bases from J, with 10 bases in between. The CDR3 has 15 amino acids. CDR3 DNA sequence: TGTGCCAGCAGTTTCTCACGGGGGAGCACAGATACGCAGTATTTT. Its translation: CASSFSRGSTDTQYF.

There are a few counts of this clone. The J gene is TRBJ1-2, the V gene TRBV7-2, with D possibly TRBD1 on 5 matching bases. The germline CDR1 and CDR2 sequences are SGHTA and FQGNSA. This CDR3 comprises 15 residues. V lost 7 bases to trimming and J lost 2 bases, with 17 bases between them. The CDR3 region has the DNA TGTGCCAGCATCCCAAGACTGGGGCAGAACTATGGCTACACCTTC. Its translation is CASIPRLGQNYGYTF.

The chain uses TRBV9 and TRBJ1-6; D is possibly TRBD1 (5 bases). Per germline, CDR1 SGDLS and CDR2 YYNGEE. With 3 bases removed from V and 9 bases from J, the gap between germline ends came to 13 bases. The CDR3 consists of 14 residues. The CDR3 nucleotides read TGTGCCAGCAGCGCCTCGTCGGGGGTTTCACCCCTCCACTTT. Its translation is CASSASSGVSPLHF. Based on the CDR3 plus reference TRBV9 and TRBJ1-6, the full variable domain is DSGVTQTPKHLITATGQRVTLRCSPRSGDLSVYWYQQSLDQGLQFLIQYYNGEERAKGNILERFSAQQFPDLHSELNLSSLELGDSALYFCASSASSGVSPLHFGNGTRLTVT.

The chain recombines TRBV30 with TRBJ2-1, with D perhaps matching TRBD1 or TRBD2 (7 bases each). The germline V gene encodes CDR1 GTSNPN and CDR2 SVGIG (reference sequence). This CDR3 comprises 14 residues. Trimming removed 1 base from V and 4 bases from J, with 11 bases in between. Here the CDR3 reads CAWSGQGGYNEQFF. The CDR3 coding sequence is TGTGCCTGGAGTGGACAGGGAGGGTACAATGAGCAGTTCTTC.

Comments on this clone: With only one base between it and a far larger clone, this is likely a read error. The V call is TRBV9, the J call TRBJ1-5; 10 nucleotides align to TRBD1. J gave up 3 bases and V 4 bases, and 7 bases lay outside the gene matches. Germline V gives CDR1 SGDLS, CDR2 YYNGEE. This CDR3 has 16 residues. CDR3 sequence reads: CASSPRTGGNNQPQHF. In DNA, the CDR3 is TGTGCCAGCAGCCCTCGGACAGGGGGAAACAATCAGCCCCAGCATTTT.

DNA for the CDR3: TGTGCCAGCAGCAGACAACTAGCAGACAATGAGCAGTTCTTC. Translated, it gives CASSRQLADNEQFF. The V call is TRBV5-4, the J call TRBJ2-1; the D gene is possibly TRBD2 (6 bases). CDR3 length: 14 amino acids. Germline V gene lookup returns CDR1 SGHNT and CDR2 YYREEE (reference sequence). Deletions cut 4 bases from V and 5 bases from J, with 13 bases between.

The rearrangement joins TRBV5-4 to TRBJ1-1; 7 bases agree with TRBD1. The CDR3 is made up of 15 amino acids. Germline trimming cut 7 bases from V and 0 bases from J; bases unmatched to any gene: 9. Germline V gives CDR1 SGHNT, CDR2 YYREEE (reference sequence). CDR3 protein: CASLGDSNMNTEAFF. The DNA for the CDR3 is TGTGCCAGCTTGGGGGACAGCAACATGAACACTGAAGCTTTCTTT. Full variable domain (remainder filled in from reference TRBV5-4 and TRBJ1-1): ETGVTQSPTHLIKTRGQQVTLRCSSQSGHNTVSWYQQALGQGPQFIFQYYREEENGRGNFPPRFSGLQFPNYSSELNVNALELDDSALYLCASLGDSNMNTEAFFGQGTRLTVV.